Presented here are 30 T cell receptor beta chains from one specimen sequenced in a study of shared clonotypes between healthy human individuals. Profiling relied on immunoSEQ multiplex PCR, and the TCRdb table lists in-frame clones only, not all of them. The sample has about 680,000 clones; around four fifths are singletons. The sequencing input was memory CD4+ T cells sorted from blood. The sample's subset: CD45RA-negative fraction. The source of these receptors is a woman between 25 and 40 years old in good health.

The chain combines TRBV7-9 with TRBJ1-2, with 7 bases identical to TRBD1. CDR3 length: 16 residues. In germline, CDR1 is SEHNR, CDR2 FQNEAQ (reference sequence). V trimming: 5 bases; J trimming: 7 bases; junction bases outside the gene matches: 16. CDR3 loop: CASSRWADRVLSGYTF. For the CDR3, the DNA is TGTGCCAGCAGCCGCTGGGCCGACAGGGTATTGTCTGGCTACACCTTC.

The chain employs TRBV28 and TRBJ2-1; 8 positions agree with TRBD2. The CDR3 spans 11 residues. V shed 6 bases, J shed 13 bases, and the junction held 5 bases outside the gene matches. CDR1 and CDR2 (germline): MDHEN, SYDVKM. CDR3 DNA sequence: TGTGCCAGCAGCCTCGGGGGGGAACAGTTCTTC. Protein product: CASSLGGEQFF. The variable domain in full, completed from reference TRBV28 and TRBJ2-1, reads DVKVTQSSRYLVKRTGEKVFLECVQDMDHENMFWYRQDPGLGLRLIYFSYDVKMKEKGDIPEGYSVSREKKERFSLILESASTNQTSMYLCASSLGGEQFFGPGTRLTVL.

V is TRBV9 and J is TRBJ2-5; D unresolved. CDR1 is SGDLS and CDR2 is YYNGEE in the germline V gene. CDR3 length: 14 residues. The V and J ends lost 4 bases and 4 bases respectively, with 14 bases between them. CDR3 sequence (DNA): TGTGCCAGCAGCCCCGGTGGGGTTCGAGAGACCCAGTACTTC. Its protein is CASSPGGVRETQYF.

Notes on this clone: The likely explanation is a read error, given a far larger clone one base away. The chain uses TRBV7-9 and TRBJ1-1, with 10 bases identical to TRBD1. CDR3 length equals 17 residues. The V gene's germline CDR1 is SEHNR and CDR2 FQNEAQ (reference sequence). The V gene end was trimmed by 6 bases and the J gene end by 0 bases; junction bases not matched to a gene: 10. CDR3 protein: CASRPGTGAAMNTEAFF. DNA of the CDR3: TGTGCCAGCAGACCAGGGACAGGGGCAGCCATGAACACTGAAGCTTTCTTT.

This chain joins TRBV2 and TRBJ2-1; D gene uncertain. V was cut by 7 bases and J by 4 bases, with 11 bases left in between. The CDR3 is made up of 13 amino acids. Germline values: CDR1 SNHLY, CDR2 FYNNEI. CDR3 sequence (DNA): TGTGCCAGCAAGGTCGACGGGTACAATGAGCAGTTCTTC. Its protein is CASKVDGYNEQFF.

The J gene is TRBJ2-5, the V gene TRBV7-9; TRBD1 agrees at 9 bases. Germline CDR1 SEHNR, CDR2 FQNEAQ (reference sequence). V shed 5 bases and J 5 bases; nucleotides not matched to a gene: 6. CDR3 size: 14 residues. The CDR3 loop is CASSADRGAETQYF. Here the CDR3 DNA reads TGTGCCAGCAGCGCGGACAGGGGTGCTGAGACCCAGTACTTC.

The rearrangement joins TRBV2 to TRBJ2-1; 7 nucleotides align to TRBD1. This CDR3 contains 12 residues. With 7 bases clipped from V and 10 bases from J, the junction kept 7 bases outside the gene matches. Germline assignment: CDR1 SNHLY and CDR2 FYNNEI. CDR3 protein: CASTEEDREQFF. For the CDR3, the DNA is TGTGCCAGCACCGAAGAGGACAGGGAGCAGTTCTTC. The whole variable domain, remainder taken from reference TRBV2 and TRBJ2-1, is EPEVTQTPSHQVTQMGQEVILRCVPISNHLYFYWYRQILGQKVEFLVSFYNNEISEKSEIFDDQFSVERPDGSNFTLKIRSTKLEDSAMYFCASTEEDREQFFGPGTRLTVL.

The CDR3 protein is CSVVGDGLINEKLFF. The CDR3 region has the DNA TGCAGCGTTGTGGGCGACGGTCTCATTAATGAAAAACTGTTTTTT. The chain couples TRBV29-1 to TRBJ1-4, with D unclear. CDR1 and CDR2 (germline): SQVTM, ANQGSEA. Trimming took 4 bases from V and 4 from J, leaving 16 bases between them. This CDR3 is built from 15 residues.

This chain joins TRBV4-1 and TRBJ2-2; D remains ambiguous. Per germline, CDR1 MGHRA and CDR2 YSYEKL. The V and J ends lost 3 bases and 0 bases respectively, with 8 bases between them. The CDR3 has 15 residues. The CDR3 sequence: CASSHKATNTGELFF. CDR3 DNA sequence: TGCGCCAGCAGCCATAAAGCCACGAACACCGGGGAGCTGTTTTTT.

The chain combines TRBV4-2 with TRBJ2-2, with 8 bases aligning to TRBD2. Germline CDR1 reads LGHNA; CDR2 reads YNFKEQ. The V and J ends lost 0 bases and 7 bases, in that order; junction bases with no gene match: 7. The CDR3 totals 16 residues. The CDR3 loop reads CASSQDSSGSGGELFF. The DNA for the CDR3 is TGTGCCAGCAGCCAAGATTCGAGCGGGAGTGGCGGGGAGCTGTTTTTT.

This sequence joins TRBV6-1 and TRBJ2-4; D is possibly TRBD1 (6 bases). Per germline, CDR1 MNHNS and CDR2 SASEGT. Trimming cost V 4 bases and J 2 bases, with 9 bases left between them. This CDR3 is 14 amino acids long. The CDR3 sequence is CASSAQGTKNIQYF. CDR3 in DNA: TGTGCCAGCAGTGCACAGGGAACCAAAAACATTCAGTACTTC.

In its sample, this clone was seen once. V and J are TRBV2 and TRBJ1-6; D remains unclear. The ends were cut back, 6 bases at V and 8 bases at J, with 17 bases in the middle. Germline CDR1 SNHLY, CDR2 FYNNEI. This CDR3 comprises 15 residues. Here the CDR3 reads CASSDESGLYSPLHF. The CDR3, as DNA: TGTGCCAGCAGCGACGAAAGCGGGCTATATTCACCCCTCCACTTT.

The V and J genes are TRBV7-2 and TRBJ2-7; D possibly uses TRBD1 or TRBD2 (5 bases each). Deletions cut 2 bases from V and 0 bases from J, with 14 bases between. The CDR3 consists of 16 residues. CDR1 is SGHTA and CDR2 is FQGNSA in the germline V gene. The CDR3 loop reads CASSLYSAGSSYEQYF. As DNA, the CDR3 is TGTGCCAGCAGCTTATACTCGGCAGGGAGCTCCTACGAGCAGTACTTC.

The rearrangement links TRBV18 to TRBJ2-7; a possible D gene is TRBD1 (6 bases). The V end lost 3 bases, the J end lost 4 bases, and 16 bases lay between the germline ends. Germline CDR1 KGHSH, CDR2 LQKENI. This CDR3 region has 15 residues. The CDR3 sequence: CASSPVEDRAYEQYF. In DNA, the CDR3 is TGTGCCAGCTCACCGGTTGAGGACAGAGCGTACGAGCAGTACTTC. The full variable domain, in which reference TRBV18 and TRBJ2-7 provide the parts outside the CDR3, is NAGVMQNPRHLVRRRGQEARLRCSPMKGHSHVYWYRQLPEEGLKFMVYLQKENIIDESGMPKERFSAEFPKEGPSILRIQQVVRGDSAAYFCASSPVEDRAYEQYFGPGTRLTVT.

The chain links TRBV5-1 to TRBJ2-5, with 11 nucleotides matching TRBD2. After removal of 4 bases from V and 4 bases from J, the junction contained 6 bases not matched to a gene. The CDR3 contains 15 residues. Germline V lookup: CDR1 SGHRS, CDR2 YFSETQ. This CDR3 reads CASSTVAGGAETQYF. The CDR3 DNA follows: TGCGCCAGCAGCACCGTAGCGGGAGGGGCAGAGACCCAGTACTTC.

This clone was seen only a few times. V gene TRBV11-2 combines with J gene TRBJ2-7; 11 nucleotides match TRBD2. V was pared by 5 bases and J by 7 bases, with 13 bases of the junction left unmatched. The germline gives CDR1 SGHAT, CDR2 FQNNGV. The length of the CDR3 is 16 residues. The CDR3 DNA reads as TGTGCCAGCAGCCCCCTTGAGGCTAGCGGGAGGTATGAGCAGTACTTC. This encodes CASSPLEASGRYEQYF.

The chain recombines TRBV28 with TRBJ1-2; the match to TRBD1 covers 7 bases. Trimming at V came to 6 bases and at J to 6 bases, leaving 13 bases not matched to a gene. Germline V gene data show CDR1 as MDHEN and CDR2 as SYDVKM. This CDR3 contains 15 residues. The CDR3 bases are TGTGCCAGCAGACCTACAGGGGTTTTTGTTCATGGCTACACCTTC. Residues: CASRPTGVFVHGYTF.

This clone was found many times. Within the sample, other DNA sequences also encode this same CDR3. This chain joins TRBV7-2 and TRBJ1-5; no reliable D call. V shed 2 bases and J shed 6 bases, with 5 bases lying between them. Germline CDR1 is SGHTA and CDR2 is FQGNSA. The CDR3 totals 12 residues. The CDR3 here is CASSLRGQPQHF. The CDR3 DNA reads TGTGCCAGCAGCTTAAGAGGTCAGCCCCAGCATTTT.

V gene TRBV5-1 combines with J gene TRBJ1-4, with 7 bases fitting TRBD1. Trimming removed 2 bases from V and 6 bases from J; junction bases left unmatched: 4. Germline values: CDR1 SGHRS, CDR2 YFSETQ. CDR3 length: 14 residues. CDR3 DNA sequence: TGCGCCAGCAGCTTCGACAGGGTTGATGAAAAACTGTTTTTT. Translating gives CASSFDRVDEKLFF.

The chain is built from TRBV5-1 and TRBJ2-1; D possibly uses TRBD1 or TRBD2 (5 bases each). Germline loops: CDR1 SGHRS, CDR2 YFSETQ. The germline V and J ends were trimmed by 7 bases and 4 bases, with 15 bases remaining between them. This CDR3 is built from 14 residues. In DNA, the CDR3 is TGCGCCAGCGATGACGGGACCGGGTACAATGAGCAGTTCTTC. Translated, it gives CASDDGTGYNEQFF.

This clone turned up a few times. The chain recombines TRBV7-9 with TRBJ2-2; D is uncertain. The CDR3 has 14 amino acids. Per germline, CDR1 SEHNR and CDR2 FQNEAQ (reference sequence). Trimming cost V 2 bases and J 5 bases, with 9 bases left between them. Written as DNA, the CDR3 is TGTGCCAGCAGCTTATTCACCGGGACCGGGGAGCTGTTTTTT. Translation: CASSLFTGTGELFF.

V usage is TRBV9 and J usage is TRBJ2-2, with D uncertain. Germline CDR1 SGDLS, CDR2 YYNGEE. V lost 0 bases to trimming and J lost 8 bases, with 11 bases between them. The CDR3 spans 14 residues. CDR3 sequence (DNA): TGTGCCAGCAGCGTAGCTACGTCGGAGGGGGAGCTGTTTTTT. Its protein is CASSVATSEGELFF. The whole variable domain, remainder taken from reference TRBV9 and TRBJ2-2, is DSGVTQTPKHLITATGQRVTLRCSPRSGDLSVYWYQQSLDQGLQFLIQYYNGEERAKGNILERFSAQQFPDLHSELNLSSLELGDSALYFCASSVATSEGELFFGEGSRLTVL.

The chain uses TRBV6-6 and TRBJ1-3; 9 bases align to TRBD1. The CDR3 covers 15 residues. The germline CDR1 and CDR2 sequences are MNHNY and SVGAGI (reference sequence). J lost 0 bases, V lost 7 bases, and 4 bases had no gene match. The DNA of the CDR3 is TGTGCCAGCATGGGACAGGGAATCTCTGGAAACACCATATATTTT. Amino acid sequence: CASMGQGISGNTIYF.

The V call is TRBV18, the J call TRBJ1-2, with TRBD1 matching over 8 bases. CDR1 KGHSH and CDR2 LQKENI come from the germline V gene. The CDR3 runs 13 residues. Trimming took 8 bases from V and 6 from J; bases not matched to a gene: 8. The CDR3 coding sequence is TGTGCCAGCACGACCGGACAGGGCAATGGCTACACCTTC. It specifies CASTTGQGNGYTF.

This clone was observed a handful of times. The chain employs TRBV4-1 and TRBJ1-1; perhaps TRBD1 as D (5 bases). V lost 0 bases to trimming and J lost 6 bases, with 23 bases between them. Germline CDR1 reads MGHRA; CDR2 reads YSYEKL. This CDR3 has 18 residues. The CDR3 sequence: CASSQESFRTPGVPEAFF. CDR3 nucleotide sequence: TGCGCCAGCAGCCAAGAGTCGTTTCGGACCCCGGGGGTCCCTGAAGCTTTCTTT.

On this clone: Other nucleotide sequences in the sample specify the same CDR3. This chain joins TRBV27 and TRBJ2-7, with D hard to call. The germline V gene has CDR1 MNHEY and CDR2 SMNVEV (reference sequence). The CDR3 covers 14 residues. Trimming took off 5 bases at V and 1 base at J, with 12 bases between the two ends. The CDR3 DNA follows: TGTGCCAGCAGTCTAACGCTCCTGTCCTACGAGCAGTACTTC. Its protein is CASSLTLLSYEQYF.

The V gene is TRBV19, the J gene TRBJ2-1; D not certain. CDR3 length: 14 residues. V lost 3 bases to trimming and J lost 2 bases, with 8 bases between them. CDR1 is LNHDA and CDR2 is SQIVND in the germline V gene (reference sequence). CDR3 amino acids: CASSITQTYNEQFF. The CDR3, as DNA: TGTGCCAGTAGTATTACGCAGACCTACAATGAGCAGTTCTTC.

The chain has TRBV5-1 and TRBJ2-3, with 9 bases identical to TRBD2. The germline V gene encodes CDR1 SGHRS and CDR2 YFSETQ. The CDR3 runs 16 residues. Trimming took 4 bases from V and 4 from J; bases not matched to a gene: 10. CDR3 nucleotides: TGCGCCAGCAGCCCCGGGATAGCGGGAGTTTCAGATACGCAGTATTTT. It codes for CASSPGIAGVSDTQYF.

The CDR3 reads CASSQEPAPFKFF. The DNA for the CDR3 is TGCGCCAGCAGCCAAGAACCAGCTCCTTTTAAGTTCTTC. The V call is TRBV4-1, the J call TRBJ2-1; D ambiguous. V shed 0 bases and J shed 14 bases, with 14 bases lying between them. The CDR3 length is 13 residues. The germline V gene encodes CDR1 MGHRA and CDR2 YSYEKL.

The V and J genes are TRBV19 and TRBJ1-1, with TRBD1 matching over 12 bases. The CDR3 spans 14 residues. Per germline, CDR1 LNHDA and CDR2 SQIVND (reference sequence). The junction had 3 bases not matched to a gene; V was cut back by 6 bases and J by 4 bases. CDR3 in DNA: TGTGCCAGTAGGGGACAGGGGGCGCGCACTGAAGCTTTCTTT. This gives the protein CASRGQGARTEAFF.